These T cell receptor beta chains were read from a single sample in a study of blood T cell repertoires in COVID-19. Only in-frame clones appear in the TCRdb table, and some are missing; sequencing was by immunoSEQ multiplex PCR. Of 200,000 to 250,000 clones listed, 84% were seen once; the top ten hold about 7.3%. Sequenced sample: peripheral blood. All receptors derive from a woman between 45 and 60 years old with active or convalescent COVID-19. Both conserved end residues are part of each CDR3. The D gene is left open where the match is weak. Clone size is stated in some rows and not others, as once, few, many or a class when expanded.

size	D	J	V	CDR3	DNA
-	-	TRBJ1-2	TRBV2	CASSEQQGNYGYTF	TGTGCCAGCAGTGAGCAGCAGGGTAATTATGGCTACACCTTC
-	TRBD1	TRBJ2-3	TRBV18	CASSAGTDDTQYF	TGTGCCAGCTCAGCCGGGACAGACGATACGCAGTATTTT
-	TRBD2	TRBJ2-1	TRBV28	CASRLTSGISSYNEQFF	TGTGCCAGCAGACTTACCAGCGGGATCAGCTCCTACAATGAGCAGTTCTTC
-	-	TRBJ1-1	TRBV7-9	CASSSLRGKNAEAFF	TGTGCCAGCAGCTCCCTGCGCGGGAAGAACGCTGAAGCTTTCTTT
few	-	TRBJ2-7	TRBV4-1	CASSHPRGGTAEQYF	TGCGCCAGCAGCCATCCTCGCGGCGGGACTGCCGAGCAGTACTTC
-	TRBD2	TRBJ2-3	TRBV2	CASSLAGAHTDTQYF	TGTGCCAGCAGCCTAGCGGGGGCCCACACAGATACGCAGTATTTT
-	-	TRBJ1-1	TRBV7-9	CASSRNMNTEAFF	TGTGCCAGCAGCCGAAACATGAACACTGAAGCTTTCTTT
-	-	TRBJ1-1	TRBV5-6	CASSFAVNTEAFF	TGTGCCAGCAGCTTTGCAGTGAACACTGAAGCTTTCTTT
-	-	TRBJ2-6	TRBV15	CATSREGVSGANVLTF	TGTGCCACCAGCAGAGAAGGGGTCTCTGGGGCCAACGTCCTGACTTTC
-	TRBD2	TRBJ2-7	TRBV7-9	CASSNFRGRGYEQYF	TGTGCCAGCAGCAACTTCCGCGGGAGGGGATACGAGCAGTACTTC
once	TRBD1	TRBJ2-3	TRBV3-1/TRBV3-2	CASSQGTGLTDTQYF	TGTGCCAGCAGCCAAGGGACAGGATTAACAGATACGCAGTATTTT
-	-	TRBJ2-3	TRBV27	CASSLAYFSTDTQYF	TGTGCCAGCAGTTTAGCCTATTTCAGCACAGATACGCAGTATTTT
-	TRBD1	TRBJ1-5	TRBV7-9	CASSLGDSSNQPQHF	TGTGCCAGCAGCTTAGGGGACAGTAGCAATCAGCCCCAGCATTTT
-	-	TRBJ1-2	TRBV3-1/TRBV3-2	CASSQQQGIGGYTF	TGTGCCAGCAGCCAACAGCAGGGGATAGGGGGCTACACCTTC
-	-	TRBJ2-2	TRBV19	CASRLTSGGELFF	TGTGCCAGTAGGCTCACTTCGGGCGGGGAGCTGTTTTTT
-	TRBD2	TRBJ2-5	TRBV5-4	CASSSPPSGGAETQYF	TGTGCCAGCAGCTCACCCCCTAGCGGGGGGGCGGAGACCCAGTACTTC
few	TRBD1	TRBJ1-3	TRBV2	CASNQDREDTIYF	TGTGCCAGCAATCAAGACAGGGAGGACACCATATATTTT
-	-	TRBJ1-5	TRBV28	CASSFLNQPQHF	TGTGCCAGCAGTTTTTTAAATCAGCCCCAGCATTTT
-	-	TRBJ2-3	TRBV6-2/TRBV6-3	CASSTPRGADTQYF	TGTGCCAGCAGCACTCCCAGGGGTGCAGATACGCAGTATTTT
-	TRBD1	TRBJ1-2	TRBV7-9	CASSANRGRGYTF	TGTGCCAGCAGCGCCAACAGGGGGCGTGGCTACACCTTC
-	TRBD2	TRBJ2-1	TRBV11-2	CASSELAGVTEQFF	TGTGCCAGCAGCGAACTAGCGGGAGTGACTGAGCAGTTCTTC
once	-	TRBJ2-3	TRBV6-5	CASTEGGAAADTQYF	TGTGCCAGCACCGAGGGGGGGGCCGCCGCGGATACGCAGTATTTT